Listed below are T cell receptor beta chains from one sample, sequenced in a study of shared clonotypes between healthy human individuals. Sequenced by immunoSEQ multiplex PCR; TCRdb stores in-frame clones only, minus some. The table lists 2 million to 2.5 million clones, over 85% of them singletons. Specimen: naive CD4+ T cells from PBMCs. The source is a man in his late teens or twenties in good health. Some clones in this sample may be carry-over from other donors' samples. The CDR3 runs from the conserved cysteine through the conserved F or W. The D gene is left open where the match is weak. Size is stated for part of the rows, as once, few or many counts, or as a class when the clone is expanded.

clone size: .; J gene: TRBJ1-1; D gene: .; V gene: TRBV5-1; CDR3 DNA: TGCGCCAGCAGCCAGACAGGTCCCGTCGAGGAAGCTTTCTTT; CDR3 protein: CASSQTGPVEEAFF
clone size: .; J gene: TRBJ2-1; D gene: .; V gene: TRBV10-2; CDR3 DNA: TGCGCCAGCAGTGATAGGGGGGAGGGCAGGGATGAGCAGTTCTTC; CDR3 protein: CASSDRGEGRDEQFF
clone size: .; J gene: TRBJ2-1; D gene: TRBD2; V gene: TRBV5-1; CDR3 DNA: TGCGCCAGCAGCTCAGTAGCGGGAGGTAGGCACAATGAGCAGTTCTTC; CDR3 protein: CASSSVAGGRHNEQFF
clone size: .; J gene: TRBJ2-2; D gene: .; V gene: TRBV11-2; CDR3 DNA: TGTGCCAGCAGCTTAGGTGTGGGCACCGGGGAGCTGTTTTTT; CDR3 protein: CASSLGVGTGELFF
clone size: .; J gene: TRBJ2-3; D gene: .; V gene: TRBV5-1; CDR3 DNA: TGCGCCAGCAGCGCGGAGGGCCTTCGGACAGATACGCAGTATTTT; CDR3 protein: CASSAEGLRTDTQYF
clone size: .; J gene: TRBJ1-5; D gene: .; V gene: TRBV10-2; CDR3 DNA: TGCGCCAGCTCCCCCTCCAGCAATCAGCCCCAGCATTTT; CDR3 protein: CASSPSSNQPQHF
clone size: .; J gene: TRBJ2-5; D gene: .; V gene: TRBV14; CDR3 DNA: TGTGCCAGCAGCCCCTCCTATCGGCGGTTACAAGAGACCCAGTACTTC; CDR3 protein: CASSPSYRRLQETQYF
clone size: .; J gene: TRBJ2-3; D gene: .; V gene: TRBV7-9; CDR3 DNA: TGTGCCAGCAGCACCAGAAACACAGATACGCAGTATTTT; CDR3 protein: CASSTRNTDTQYF
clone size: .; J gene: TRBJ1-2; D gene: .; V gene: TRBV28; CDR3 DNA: TGTGCCAGCAGGCCGGGGTCGGGAGGCTACACCTTC; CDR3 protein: CASRPGSGGYTF
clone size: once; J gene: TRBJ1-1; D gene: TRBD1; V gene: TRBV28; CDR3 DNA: TGTGCCAGCAGTCCCCAATACAGGGGAAAAAGGCCAGTGAACACTGAAGCTTTCTTT; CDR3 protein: CASSPQYRGKRPVNTEAFF
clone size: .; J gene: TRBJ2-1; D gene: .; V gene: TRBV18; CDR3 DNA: TGTGCCAGCTCACAGGATGGGGTATACAATGAGCAGTTCTTC; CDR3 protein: CASSQDGVYNEQFF
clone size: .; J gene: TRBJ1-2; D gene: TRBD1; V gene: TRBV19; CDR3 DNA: TGTGCCAGTACCACAACAGGGGATAACTATGGCTACACCTTC; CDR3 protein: CASTTTGDNYGYTF
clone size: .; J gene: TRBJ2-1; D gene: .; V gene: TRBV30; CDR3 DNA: TGTGCCTGGAGTTATGGCTCGACCCAGCAGTTCTTC; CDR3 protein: CAWSYGSTQQFF
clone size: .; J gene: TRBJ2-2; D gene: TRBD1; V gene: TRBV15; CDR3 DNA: TGTGCCACCAGCAGGACAGGGGACACCGGGGAGCTGTTTTTT; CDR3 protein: CATSRTGDTGELFF
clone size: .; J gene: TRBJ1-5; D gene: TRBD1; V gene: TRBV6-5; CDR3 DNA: TGTGCCAGCAGTCCCGGGACAGCTAAAAATCAGCCCCAGCATTTT; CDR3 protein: CASSPGTAKNQPQHF
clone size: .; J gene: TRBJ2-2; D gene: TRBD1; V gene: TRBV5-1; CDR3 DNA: TGCGCCAGCAGCTTGGAGGGGGCAACCGGGGAGCTGTTTTTT; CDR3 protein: CASSLEGATGELFF
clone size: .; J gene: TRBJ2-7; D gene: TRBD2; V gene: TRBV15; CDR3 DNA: TGTGCCACCAGCAGAGGATTTTCCGGGACTAGAGCCTACGAGCAGTACTTC; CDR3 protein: CATSRGFSGTRAYEQYF
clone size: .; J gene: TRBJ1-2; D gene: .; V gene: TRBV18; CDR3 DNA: TGTGCCAGCTCACCACCAACAGGGCTCTATGGCTACACCTTC; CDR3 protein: CASSPPTGLYGYTF
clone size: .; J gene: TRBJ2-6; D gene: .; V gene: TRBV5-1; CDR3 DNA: TGCGCCAGCAGCTTGGTGGGTGTAACTGGGGCCAACGTCCTGACTTTC; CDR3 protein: CASSLVGVTGANVLTF
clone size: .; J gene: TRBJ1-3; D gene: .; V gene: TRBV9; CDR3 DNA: TGTGCCAGCAGCGTACCTGGAAACACCATATATTTT; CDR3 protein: CASSVPGNTIYF
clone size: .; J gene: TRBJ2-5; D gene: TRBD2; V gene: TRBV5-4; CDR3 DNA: TGTGCCAGCAGCTTTACTAGCGGTCAAGAGACCCAGTACTTC; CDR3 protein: CASSFTSGQETQYF
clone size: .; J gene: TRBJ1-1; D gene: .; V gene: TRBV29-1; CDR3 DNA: TGCAGCGCTGACCGGACTCTCGCCCGGCCGATGAACACTGAAGCTTTCTTT; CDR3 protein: CSADRTLARPMNTEAFF
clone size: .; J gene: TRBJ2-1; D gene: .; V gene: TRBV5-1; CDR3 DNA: TGCGCCAGCAGCTTCAAAAGCTCCTACAATGAGCAGTTCTTC; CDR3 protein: CASSFKSSYNEQFF
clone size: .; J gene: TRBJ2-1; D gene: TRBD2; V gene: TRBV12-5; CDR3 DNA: TGTGCTAGTGGTTTGTCATGGAGTAGCGGGAGCTCCTACAATGAGCAGTTCTTC; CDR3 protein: CASGLSWSSGSSYNEQFF
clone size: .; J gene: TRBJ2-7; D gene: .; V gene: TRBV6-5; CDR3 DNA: TGTGCCAGCAGTTACACCTTTCCGGGCCTGGTGGGCGAGCAGTACTTC; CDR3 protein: CASSYTFPGLVGEQYF
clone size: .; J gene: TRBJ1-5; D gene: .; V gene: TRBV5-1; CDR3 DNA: TGCGCCAGCAGCTTGGACCCGCGGGGGCGCGGGCAGCCCCAGCATTTT; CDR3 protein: CASSLDPRGRGQPQHF
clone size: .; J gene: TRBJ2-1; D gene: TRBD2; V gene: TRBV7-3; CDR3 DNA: TGTGCCAGCAGCCCCCTAACTAGCGGGAGGGCCAATGAGCAGTTCTTC; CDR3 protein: CASSPLTSGRANEQFF
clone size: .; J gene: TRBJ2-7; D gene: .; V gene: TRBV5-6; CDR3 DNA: TGTGCCAGCAGCTTGCACAGGTTCTACGAGCAGTACTTC; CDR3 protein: CASSLHRFYEQYF
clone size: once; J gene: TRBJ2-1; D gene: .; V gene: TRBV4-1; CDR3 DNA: TGCGCCAGCAGCCACGGGCCTACAGGGAGTGAGCAGTTCTTC; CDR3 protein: CASSHGPTGSEQFF
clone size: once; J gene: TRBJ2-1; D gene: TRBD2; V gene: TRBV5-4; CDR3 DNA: TGTGCCAGCAGCCCACTAGCGGGAGAATGGTATGAGCAGTTCTTC; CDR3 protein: CASSPLAGEWYEQFF
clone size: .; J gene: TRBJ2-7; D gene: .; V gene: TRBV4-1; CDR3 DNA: TGCGCCAGCAGCCAAGTGGGTAGCGGCTCCTACGAGCAGTACTTC; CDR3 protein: CASSQVGSGSYEQYF
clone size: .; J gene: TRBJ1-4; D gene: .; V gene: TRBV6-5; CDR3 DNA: TGTGCCAGCAGTTGGCAGAGGAATGAAAAACTGTTTTTT; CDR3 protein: CASSWQRNEKLFF
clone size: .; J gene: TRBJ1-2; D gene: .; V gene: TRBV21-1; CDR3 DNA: TGTGCCAGCAGCAGTGGGCTACCGAAACAAGGAGGTAACTATGGCTACACCTTC; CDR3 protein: CASSSGLPKQGGNYGYTF
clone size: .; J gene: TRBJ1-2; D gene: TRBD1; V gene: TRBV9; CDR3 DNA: TGTGCCAGCAGCGAAGGACAGGGGGCATACTATGGCTACACCTTC; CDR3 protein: CASSEGQGAYYGYTF
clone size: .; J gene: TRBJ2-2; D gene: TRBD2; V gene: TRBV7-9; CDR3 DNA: TGTGCCAGCAGCTCCAACCAGACTCGACTAGCCCTTACGGCCGGGGAGCTGTTTTTT; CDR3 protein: CASSSNQTRLALTAGELFF